These 5 T cell receptor beta chains originate from one sample sequenced in a study of T cells after yellow fever vaccination. TCRdb used MiXCR to reprocess the 5' RACE reads, holding one entry per CDR3 protein. This sample has hundreds of thousands of distinct CDR3 sequences, with roughly 12% found just once. The sample here was PBMCs, taken on the day of the yellow fever booster vaccination. Source of these receptors: a man aged 25-40 years who received the YFV17D yellow fever vaccine.

This clonotype was seen a few times. J is TRBJ2-1 and V is TRBV23-1; 11 positions match TRBD2. Being an ORF, TRBV23-1 has a function that is uncertain. There are 20 residues in the CDR3. The junction had 14 bases not matched to a gene; V was cut back by 3 bases and J by 1 base. The CDR3 DNA sequence: TGCGCCAGCAGTCATCTCTGGCTAGCGGGAGGCCGGGTATCCTACAATGAGCAGTTCTTC. This sequence encodes CASSHLWLAGGRVSYNEQFF.

The gene calls are TRBV3-1 and TRBJ1-2, with D unresolved. Germline CDR1 LGHDT, CDR2 YNNKEL (reference sequence). The CDR3 has 14 amino acids. V gave up 1 base and J gave up 4 bases, with 10 bases separating them. CDR3 bases: TGTGCCAGCAGCCAAGGTTCCCAGACCTATGGCTACACCTTC. Residues: CASSQGSQTYGYTF.

This clonotype was picked up a small number of times. The rearrangement uses TRBV13 and TRBJ2-7, with D unresolved. The V gene's germline CDR1 is PRHDT and CDR2 FYEKMQ (reference sequence). This CDR3 region has 16 residues. V lost 2 bases, J lost 5 bases, and 19 bases lay in between. The CDR3 loop is CASSLLGLENIHEQYF. The CDR3 DNA sequence: TGTGCCAGCAGCTTACTGGGCCTGGAAAATATCCACGAGCAGTACTTC. Variable domain in full (rest from reference TRBV13 and TRBJ2-7): AAGVIQSPRHLIKEKRETATLKCYPIPRHDTVYWYQQGPGQDPQFLISFYEKMQSDKGSIPDRFSAQQFSDYHSELNMSSLELGDSALYFCASSLLGLENIHEQYFGPGTRLTVT.

The table lists this clonotype with a few counts. The genes are TRBV2 and TRBJ2-1; D is ambiguous. The CDR3 covers 10 residues. Germline values: CDR1 SNHLY, CDR2 FYNNEI. Trimming shortened V by 5 bases and J by 9 bases, and 5 bases separated the two germline ends. The CDR3: CASSRSEQFF. The CDR3 nucleotides are TGTGCCAGCAGTCGGAGTGAGCAGTTCTTC.

This clonotype has only a few counts. The chain recombines TRBV24-1 with TRBJ2-3; 8 bases line up with TRBD1. Trimming cost V 1 base and J 5 bases; bases outside gene matches: 4. The V gene's germline CDR1 is KGHDR and CDR2 SFDVKD. CDR3 length equals 15 residues. CDR3 sequence reads: CATSDFPGGLDTQYF. The DNA for the CDR3 is TGTGCCACCAGTGATTTCCCAGGGGGCTTAGATACGCAGTATTTT.